Listed below are T cell receptor beta chains from one sample, sequenced in a study of blood T cell repertoires in COVID-19. Only in-frame clones appear in the TCRdb table, and some are missing; sequencing was by immunoSEQ multiplex PCR. The sample has 250,000 to 350,000 clones; 90% are singletons. Sequenced: PBMCs or T cells enriched from blood (not recorded which). Receptors originate from a woman younger than 30 with acute COVID-19. The CDR3 runs from the conserved cysteine through the conserved F or W. Each record gives: V gene, clone size, J gene, D gene, CDR3 DNA, CDR3 protein. The D gene is left open where the match is weak. Only some rows state a clone size, as once, few, many or a class for expanded clones.

v_gene: TRBV7-7
abundance: NA
j_gene: TRBJ2-2
d_gene: TRBD2
CDR3nt: TGTGCTAGCAGCCGGGGACTAGCGGGAACCACCGGGGAGCTGTTTTTT
CDR3aa: CASSRGLAGTTGELFF

v_gene: TRBV27
abundance: NA
j_gene: TRBJ2-2
d_gene: NA
CDR3nt: TGTGCCAGCAGTTTACCCCCCCATGCAGCGGCCTACACCGGGGAGCTGTTTTTT
CDR3aa: CASSLPPHAAAYTGELFF

v_gene: TRBV10-2
abundance: NA
j_gene: TRBJ2-5
d_gene: NA
CDR3nt: TGCGCCAGCAGCCCTGGGGGGGCTAGCGGACAAGAGACCCAGTACTTC
CDR3aa: CASSPGGASGQETQYF

v_gene: TRBV5-4
abundance: few
j_gene: TRBJ1-6
d_gene: TRBD1
CDR3nt: TGTGCCAGCAGCCGAGGACAGGGCGGTAATTCACCCCTCCACTTT
CDR3aa: CASSRGQGGNSPLHF

v_gene: TRBV5-1
abundance: NA
j_gene: TRBJ2-3
d_gene: NA
CDR3nt: TGCGCCAGCAGGGAGGACAGAGATACGCAGTATTTT
CDR3aa: CASREDRDTQYF

v_gene: TRBV5-1
abundance: NA
j_gene: TRBJ1-6
d_gene: TRBD1
CDR3nt: TGCGCCAGCAGCCCGCGACAGGGGGCCAATTCACCCCTCCACTTT
CDR3aa: CASSPRQGANSPLHF

v_gene: TRBV7-2
abundance: NA
j_gene: TRBJ2-5
d_gene: TRBD2
CDR3nt: TGTGCCAGCAGCTTAAGGCTAGCGGAAGAGACCCAGTACTTC
CDR3aa: CASSLRLAEETQYF

v_gene: TRBV18
abundance: NA
j_gene: TRBJ2-7
d_gene: NA
CDR3nt: TGTGCCAGCTCACCGGACGTGGGCGGGGAGCAGTACTTC
CDR3aa: CASSPDVGGEQYF

v_gene: TRBV18
abundance: few
j_gene: TRBJ1-5
d_gene: NA
CDR3nt: TGTGCCAGCTCACCATCCAGGGTTAGCAATCAGCCCCAGCATTTT
CDR3aa: CASSPSRVSNQPQHF

v_gene: TRBV28
abundance: NA
j_gene: TRBJ2-7
d_gene: NA
CDR3nt: TGTGCCAGCAGTCTGCCCTCAGGGAACGAGCAGTACTTC
CDR3aa: CASSLPSGNEQYF

v_gene: TRBV28
abundance: NA
j_gene: TRBJ2-3
d_gene: NA
CDR3nt: TGTGCCAGCATGCGGAGTTTGGGGGCGCGGAGCACAGATACGCAGTATTTT
CDR3aa: CASMRSLGARSTDTQYF

v_gene: TRBV28
abundance: NA
j_gene: TRBJ2-7
d_gene: NA
CDR3nt: TGTGCCAGCAGTTCACCGGGGGAGACTATCTACGAGCAGTACTTC
CDR3aa: CASSSPGETIYEQYF

v_gene: TRBV7-8
abundance: NA
j_gene: TRBJ1-5
d_gene: TRBD1
CDR3nt: TGTGCCAGCAGCTTAACACGCGTGCAGGGGGTTCAACAGCCCCAGCATTTT
CDR3aa: CASSLTRVQGVQQPQHF

v_gene: TRBV7-9
abundance: NA
j_gene: TRBJ2-7
d_gene: TRBD1
CDR3nt: TGTGCCAGCAGGGAGGACAGGGGCGAGCAGTACTTC
CDR3aa: CASREDRGEQYF

v_gene: TRBV18
abundance: NA
j_gene: TRBJ2-5
d_gene: TRBD1
CDR3nt: TGTGCCAGCTCACCAGATGAGGAGGACAGGACCTCCTTCCGGTACCAAGAGACCCAGTACTTC
CDR3aa: CASSPDEEDRTSFRYQETQYF

v_gene: TRBV19
abundance: NA
j_gene: TRBJ2-7
d_gene: TRBD2
CDR3nt: TGTGCCAGTAGTATTTCAGCGGGGGCGTCTCGTGAGCAGTACTTC
CDR3aa: CASSISAGASREQYF

v_gene: TRBV18
abundance: NA
j_gene: TRBJ2-5
d_gene: NA
CDR3nt: TGTGCCAGCTCACCGTTCGGAGAGACCCAGTACTTC
CDR3aa: CASSPFGETQYF

v_gene: TRBV3-1/TRBV3-2
abundance: few
j_gene: TRBJ1-2
d_gene: TRBD1
CDR3nt: TGTGCCAGCAGCCTTACCGGGACAGATTCCTATGGCTACACCTTC
CDR3aa: CASSLTGTDSYGYTF

v_gene: TRBV7-2
abundance: NA
j_gene: TRBJ1-1
d_gene: TRBD1
CDR3nt: TGTGCCAGCAGCTGGATGACAGGGCCCAACACTGAAGCTTTCTTT
CDR3aa: CASSWMTGPNTEAFF

v_gene: TRBV24-1
abundance: NA
j_gene: TRBJ2-5
d_gene: NA
CDR3nt: TGTGCCACCAGTGACCCCGGGTTCCCAGGGGAGACCCAGTACTTC
CDR3aa: CATSDPGFPGETQYF

v_gene: TRBV6-2/TRBV6-3
abundance: NA
j_gene: TRBJ1-6
d_gene: NA
CDR3nt: TGTGCCAGCAGTTACGAACCAGGGATCTCCTATAATTCACCCCTCCACTTT
CDR3aa: CASSYEPGISYNSPLHF

v_gene: TRBV5-1
abundance: NA
j_gene: TRBJ1-6
d_gene: NA
CDR3nt: TGCGCCAGCAGCTCCGAACCAGGAGGGGTGCATTCACCCCTCCACTTT
CDR3aa: CASSSEPGGVHSPLHF

v_gene: TRBV5-1
abundance: NA
j_gene: TRBJ2-3
d_gene: NA
CDR3nt: TGCGCCAGTAATAGATTGAGGGCAGATACGCAGTATTTT
CDR3aa: CASNRLRADTQYF

v_gene: TRBV3-1/TRBV3-2
abundance: NA
j_gene: TRBJ2-1
d_gene: TRBD2
CDR3nt: TGTGCCAGCAACCCAGGCCAACTCACTAGCGGGAGTTACAATGAGCAGTTCTTC
CDR3aa: CASNPGQLTSGSYNEQFF

v_gene: TRBV27
abundance: NA
j_gene: TRBJ2-1
d_gene: NA
CDR3nt: TGTGCCAGCACCGGACTCGCCACTATGAGCTCCTACAATGAGCAGTTCTTC
CDR3aa: CASTGLATMSSYNEQFF

v_gene: TRBV11-2
abundance: NA
j_gene: TRBJ2-7
d_gene: TRBD2
CDR3nt: TGTGCCAGCACCCGAGGACTAGCGAACACCTACGAGCAGTACTTC
CDR3aa: CASTRGLANTYEQYF

v_gene: TRBV7-8
abundance: NA
j_gene: TRBJ2-7
d_gene: TRBD1
CDR3nt: TGTGCCAGCAGCCCGAGACAGGGCTACTACGAGCAGTACTTC
CDR3aa: CASSPRQGYYEQYF

v_gene: TRBV29-1
abundance: NA
j_gene: TRBJ2-3
d_gene: TRBD2
CDR3nt: TGCAGCGTTCCTGAGCCAGCGGGAGGGCCGGATACGCAGTATTTT
CDR3aa: CSVPEPAGGPDTQYF

v_gene: TRBV4-2
abundance: NA
j_gene: TRBJ1-2
d_gene: NA
CDR3nt: TGTGCCAGCAGCCAAGAGGGGGGTTTTAACTATGGCTACACCTTC
CDR3aa: CASSQEGGFNYGYTF

v_gene: TRBV10-2
abundance: NA
j_gene: TRBJ2-2
d_gene: TRBD2
CDR3nt: TGCGCCAGCACCCTAGCGGGAGGAATGAGTCCCGGGGAGCTGTTTTTT
CDR3aa: CASTLAGGMSPGELFF

v_gene: TRBV5-1
abundance: NA
j_gene: TRBJ2-7
d_gene: NA
CDR3nt: TGCGCCAGCAGCAGATCGGACTTAAATCAGTGGGAGCAGTACTTC
CDR3aa: CASSRSDLNQWEQYF

v_gene: TRBV5-1
abundance: NA
j_gene: TRBJ2-3
d_gene: TRBD2
CDR3nt: TGCGCCAGCAGCTTGGGGGCGGGAGGAGGCACAGATACGCAGTATTTT
CDR3aa: CASSLGAGGGTDTQYF